The source of this T cell receptor (beta chain) is a study of yellow fever vaccine responses in identical twins. As regards this clonotype: The antigen is unknown.

TCRdb redid the calling of the RT-PCR reads with MiXCR, one entry per CDR3 protein. The data contain about 3,000 distinct CDR3 sequences, about 85% of them singletons. Study observations and caveats: Twins reportedly had a vaccine T cell response that seemed partly convergent, partly personalized.

The TCR was taken from a woman between 18 and 30 years old who received the yellow fever vaccine. The source was T cells from blood (PBMCs), unsorted or a sorted subset (not recorded which), collected before or after yellow fever vaccination (not recorded which).

The CDR3 region is CSASIRGTDTQYF. The CDR3 coding sequence is TGCAGTGCTTCTATTAGGGGCACAGATACGCAGTATTTT. The chain couples TRBV20-1 to TRBJ2-3; D unclear. Germline-derived CDR1 and CDR2 are DFQATT and SNEGSKA (reference sequence). Trimming took 5 bases from V and 1 from J, leaving 10 bases between them. The CDR3 totals 13 residues.